One and the same sample provided the 23 T cell receptor beta chains below, sequenced in a study of blood T cell repertoires in COVID-19. The repertoire was sequenced with immunoSEQ multiplex PCR; TCRdb's copy has only in-frame clones and lacks some. The profile shows 100,000 to 120,000 clones, roughly 80% of them singletons. Sequenced input: peripheral blood. The receptors come from a woman of 80 years or more with acute or convalescent COVID-19.

This clone appeared a few times. V gene TRBV4-1 combines with J gene TRBJ2-3; 14 bases fit TRBD2. J was trimmed by 6 bases and V by 4 bases; bases with no gene match: 9. There are 17 residues in the CDR3. Germline assignment: CDR1 MGHRA and CDR2 YSYEKL. The CDR3 here is CASSPKPGLAGEDTQYF. For the CDR3, the DNA is TGCGCCAGCAGCCCCAAACCGGGACTAGCGGGAGAGGATACGCAGTATTTT.

J is TRBJ2-7 and V is TRBV28; D uncertain. Trimming cost V 6 bases and J 1 base, with 16 bases left between them. CDR3 size: 15 residues. Looked up from germline, CDR1 is MDHEN and CDR2 is SYDVKM. The CDR3 sequence is CASSRPTERSYEQYF. The CDR3 DNA reads as TGTGCCAGCAGCCGACCGACGGAGAGGTCCTACGAGCAGTACTTC.

The chain is built from TRBV27 and TRBJ2-3; D gene unclear. This CDR3 has 13 amino acids. Trimming pared 5 bases from V and 1 base from J, leaving 7 bases between. Germline CDR1 MNHEY, CDR2 SMNVEV (reference sequence). The CDR3 reads CASSTYRTDTQYF. The CDR3 DNA is TGTGCCAGCAGTACATACCGCACAGATACGCAGTATTTT.

The V call is TRBV4-1, the J call TRBJ2-1; TRBD2 agrees at 8 bases. Germline V gives CDR1 MGHRA, CDR2 YSYEKL. The junction had 4 bases not matched to a gene; V was cut back by 1 base and J by 2 bases. The CDR3 runs 16 residues. The chain's CDR3 is CASSQALAGTYNEQFF. The CDR3, as DNA: TGCGCCAGCAGCCAAGCTCTAGCGGGTACCTACAATGAGCAGTTCTTC.

This chain joins TRBV2 and TRBJ1-5; D may be TRBD1 (6 bases). CDR1 is SNHLY, CDR2 FYNNEI, per germline. This CDR3 region has 15 residues. V lost 1 base to trimming and J lost 2 bases, with 9 bases between them. Written as DNA, the CDR3 is TGTGCCAGCAGTGAAGGCAGGGGCGGCAATCAGCCCCAGCATTTT. This gives the protein CASSEGRGGNQPQHF.

Of note for this clone: The same CDR3 is also encoded by other DNA sequences in this sample. The DNA of the CDR3 is TGTGCCAGCAGCTTAGGACTCTTTAATGAGCAGTTCTTC. This encodes CASSLGLFNEQFF. The chain couples TRBV6-5 to TRBJ2-1; D possibly corresponds to TRBD2 (5 bases). The CDR3 is made up of 13 amino acids. Germline loops: CDR1 MNHEY, CDR2 SVGAGI. V lost 6 bases to trimming and J lost 7 bases, with 13 bases between them.

This sequence joins TRBV18 and TRBJ2-7, with D maybe TRBD1 (6 bases). The length of the CDR3 is 15 residues. Germline V gives CDR1 KGHSH, CDR2 LQKENI. Trimming stripped 2 bases from V and 4 bases from J, with 15 bases between. DNA of the CDR3: TGTGCCAGCTCACCATACCGGGACCAGGGGTACGAGCAGTACTTC. As protein: CASSPYRDQGYEQYF.

The chain is built from TRBV6-5 and TRBJ2-7; 9 positions match TRBD1. CDR3 length equals 14 residues. From germline, CDR1 is MNHEY and CDR2 SVGAGI. Trimming took 6 bases from V and 2 from J; bases not matched to a gene: 5. The CDR3 DNA reads TGTGCCAGCAGCCGGGACAGGGAGACCTACGAGCAGTACGTC. As protein: CASSRDRETYEQYV.

The rearrangement joins TRBV25-1 to TRBJ2-5; D perhaps matches TRBD1 (7 bases). The CDR3 spans 15 residues. Germline-derived CDR1 and CDR2 are MGHDK and SYGVNS. With 6 bases removed from V and 0 bases from J, the gap between germline ends came to 14 bases. This chain's CDR3 is CASREGQTYQETQYF. CDR3 sequence (DNA): TGTGCCAGCAGGGAGGGACAGACGTACCAAGAGACCCAGTACTTC.

A word on this clone: This CDR3 is also generated by other DNA sequences in the sample. The gene calls are TRBV5-1 and TRBJ2-3; TRBD2 is a possible D gene (6 bases). This CDR3 is built from 15 residues. Germline values: CDR1 SGHRS, CDR2 YFSETQ. The V end lost 1 base, the J end lost 0 bases, and 9 bases lay between the germline ends. CDR3 nucleotides: TGCGCCAGCAGCTTGACCGGGACTAGCACAGATACGCAGTATTTT. Its translation: CASSLTGTSTDTQYF.

This clone was observed once. The V call is TRBV27, the J call TRBJ1-2; possible D gene TRBD1, 5 bases. V was pared by 4 bases and J by 8 bases, with 14 bases between. The germline V gene encodes CDR1 MNHEY and CDR2 SMNVEV (reference sequence). The CDR3 length is 13 residues. The CDR3 reads CASSSRGGGGYTF. CDR3 nucleotide sequence: TGTGCCAGCAGTTCACGGGGTGGGGGGGGCTACACCTTC.

The chain combines TRBV19 with TRBJ2-7; D perhaps matches TRBD1 (6 bases). The germline V and J ends were trimmed by 1 base and 3 bases, with 7 bases remaining between them. The CDR3 contains 13 residues. Germline V gene data show CDR1 as LNHDA and CDR2 as SQIVND (reference sequence). As DNA, the CDR3 is TGTGCCAGTAGTATAGTACAGGGCTACGAGCAGTACTTC. Encoded protein: CASSIVQGYEQYF.

This clone was recorded only once. The chain couples TRBV7-2 to TRBJ2-7; TRBD2 matches 8 bases. J gave up 4 bases and V 4 bases, and 9 bases lay outside the gene matches. Per germline, CDR1 SGHTA and CDR2 FQGNSA. This CDR3 comprises 15 residues. CDR3 in amino acids: CASSSGGGVRYEQYF. The CDR3 DNA is TGTGCCAGCAGCTCCGGGGGGGGCGTTCGGTACGAGCAGTACTTC.

This chain uses TRBV10-3 with TRBJ2-3; 11 positions match TRBD2. V shed 0 bases and J 4 bases; nucleotides not matched to a gene: 3. The germline gives CDR1 ENHRY, CDR2 SYGVKD. This CDR3 has 16 amino acids. CDR3 residues: CAISESPSGRPDTQYF. The CDR3 DNA reads TGTGCCATCAGTGAGTCACCTAGCGGGAGGCCAGATACGCAGTATTTT.

J is TRBJ2-7 and V is TRBV27; 7 bases are a match to TRBD1. The CDR3 totals 13 residues. Germline V CDR1 and CDR2: MNHEY, SMNVEV (reference sequence). After removal of 4 bases from V and 3 bases from J, the junction contained 3 bases not matched to a gene. The CDR3 DNA reads as TGTGCCAGCAGTTGGACAGGAAACTACGAGCAGTACTTC. Its protein is CASSWTGNYEQYF.

The CDR3 DNA reads as TGTGCCAGCAGCCGCCACGCCTCTAGCGGGATAACCTACGAGCAGTACTTC. Protein sequence: CASSRHASSGITYEQYF. The chain has TRBV7-2 and TRBJ2-7; TRBD2 matches at 9 bases. The CDR3 runs 17 residues. In germline, CDR1 is SGHTA, CDR2 FQGNSA. V lost 5 bases, J lost 2 bases, and 13 bases stayed unmatched.

J is TRBJ2-1 and V is TRBV5-1; maybe TRBD2 (6 bases). CDR1 SGHRS and CDR2 YFSETQ come from the germline V gene. CDR3 length: 17 amino acids. The germline V and J ends were trimmed by 5 bases and 4 bases, with 22 bases remaining between them. DNA for the CDR3: TGCGCCAGCAGAAGCCAGCCGGGAGCACCCCGATACAATGAGCAGTTCTTC. It encodes CASRSQPGAPRYNEQFF. Full variable domain (rest looked up from reference TRBV5-1 and TRBJ2-1): KAGVTQTPRYLIKTRGQQVTLSCSPISGHRSVSWYQQTPGQGLQFLFEYFSETQRNKGNFPGRFSGRQFSNSRSEMNVSTLELGDSALYLCASRSQPGAPRYNEQFFGPGTRLTVL.

The gene calls are TRBV5-1 and TRBJ1-1; D is possibly TRBD1 (5 bases). Germline values: CDR1 SGHRS, CDR2 YFSETQ. The CDR3 is 13 residues long. V lost 4 bases and J 1 base, leaving 8 bases between the germline ends. CDR3 amino acids: CASSPTGNTEAFF. The CDR3 DNA follows: TGCGCCAGCAGCCCAACAGGGAACACTGAAGCTTTCTTT.

CDR3 in DNA: TGTGCCAGCAGCTTAGGTACGGGACAGTACTTC. Encoded protein: CASSLGTGQYF. V gene TRBV7-9 combines with J gene TRBJ2-4, with a weak D call TRBD2 (5 bases). The CDR3 spans 11 residues. V was clipped by 1 base and J by 13 bases, with 8 bases between them. Germline CDR1 is SEHNR and CDR2 is FQNEAQ (reference sequence).

This clone was recorded a few times. The chain carries TRBV2 and TRBJ2-3, with D perhaps matching TRBD2 (7 bases). Trimming took off 6 bases at V and 6 bases at J, with 16 bases between the two ends. Germline assignment: CDR1 SNHLY and CDR2 FYNNEI. This CDR3 region has 14 residues. CDR3 sequence reads: CASRGGLGPDTQYF. Here the CDR3 DNA reads TGTGCCAGCAGGGGGGGGCTGGGGCCCGATACGCAGTATTTT.

This rearrangement joins TRBV27 to TRBJ2-7; possibly TRBD2 for D (6 bases). This CDR3 region has 14 residues. V lost 2 bases to trimming and J lost 3 bases, with 11 bases between them. Germline CDR1 reads MNHEY; CDR2 reads SMNVEV (reference sequence). CDR3 amino acids: CASSLDGRNYEQYF. In DNA, the CDR3 is TGTGCCAGCAGTTTAGACGGGAGAAACTACGAGCAGTACTTC.

The V gene is TRBV2, the J gene TRBJ2-1; 7 bases fit TRBD2. V lost 2 bases and J lost 7; bases outside the gene matches: 5. Germline lookup yields CDR1 SNHLY and CDR2 FYNNEI. The CDR3 totals 14 residues. The CDR3, as DNA: TGTGCCAGCAGTGAATCCGGCGGGAGTAATGAGCAGTTCTTC. It translates to CASSESGGSNEQFF.

The V gene is TRBV5-1, the J gene TRBJ2-1; TRBD2 is a possible D gene (6 bases). The CDR3 totals 15 residues. V lost 1 base and J 4 bases, leaving 12 bases between the germline ends. CDR1 is SGHRS and CDR2 is YFSETQ in the germline V gene. The CDR3 coding sequence is TGCGCCAGCAGCTTGACCGGGAGTGGGTACAATGAGCAGTTCTTC. Amino acids: CASSLTGSGYNEQFF.